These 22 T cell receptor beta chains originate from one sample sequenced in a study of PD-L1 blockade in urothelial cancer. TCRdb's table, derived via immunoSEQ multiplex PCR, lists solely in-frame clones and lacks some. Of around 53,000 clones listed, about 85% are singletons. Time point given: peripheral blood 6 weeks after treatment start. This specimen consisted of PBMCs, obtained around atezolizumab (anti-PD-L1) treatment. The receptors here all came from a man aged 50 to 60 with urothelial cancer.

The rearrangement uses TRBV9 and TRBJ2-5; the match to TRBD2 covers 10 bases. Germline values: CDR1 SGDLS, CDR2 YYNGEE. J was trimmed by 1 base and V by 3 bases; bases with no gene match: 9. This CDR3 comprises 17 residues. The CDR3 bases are TGTGCCAGCAGCGCCCGGCTAGCGGGAGTAGCCCAAGAGACCCAGTACTTC. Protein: CASSARLAGVAQETQYF.

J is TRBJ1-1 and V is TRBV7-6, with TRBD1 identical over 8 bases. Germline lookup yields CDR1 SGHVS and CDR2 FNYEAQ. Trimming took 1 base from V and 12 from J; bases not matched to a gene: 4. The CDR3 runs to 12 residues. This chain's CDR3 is CASSLGTGKPFF. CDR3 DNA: TGTGCCAGCAGCTTAGGGACAGGGAAGCCTTTCTTT.

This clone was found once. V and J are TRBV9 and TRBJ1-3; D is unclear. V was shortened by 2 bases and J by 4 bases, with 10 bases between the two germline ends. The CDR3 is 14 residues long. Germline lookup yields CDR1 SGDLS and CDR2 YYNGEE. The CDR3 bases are TGTGCCAGCAGCGTCCTTTCTGCGGGAAACACCATATATTTT. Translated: CASSVLSAGNTIYF.

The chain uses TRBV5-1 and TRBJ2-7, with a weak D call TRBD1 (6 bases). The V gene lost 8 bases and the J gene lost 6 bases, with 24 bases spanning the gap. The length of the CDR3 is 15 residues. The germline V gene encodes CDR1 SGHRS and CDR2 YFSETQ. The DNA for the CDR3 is TGCGCCAGGAGATCCCAGGGGTCCTGGGGTGGCGAGCAGTACTTC. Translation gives CARRSQGSWGGEQYF.

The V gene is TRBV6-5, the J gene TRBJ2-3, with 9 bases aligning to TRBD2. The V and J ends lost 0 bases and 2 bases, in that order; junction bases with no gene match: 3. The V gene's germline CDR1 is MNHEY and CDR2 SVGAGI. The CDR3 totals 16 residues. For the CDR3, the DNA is TGTGCCAGCAGTTACTCCCGCGGGGGGGCCACAGATACGCAGTATTTT. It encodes CASSYSRGGATDTQYF.

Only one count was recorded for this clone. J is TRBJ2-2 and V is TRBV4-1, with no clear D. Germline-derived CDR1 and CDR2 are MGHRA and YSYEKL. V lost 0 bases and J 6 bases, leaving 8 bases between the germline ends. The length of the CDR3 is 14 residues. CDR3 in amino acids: CASSQDRSPGELFF. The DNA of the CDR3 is TGCGCCAGCAGCCAAGATAGGAGCCCCGGGGAGCTGTTTTTT.

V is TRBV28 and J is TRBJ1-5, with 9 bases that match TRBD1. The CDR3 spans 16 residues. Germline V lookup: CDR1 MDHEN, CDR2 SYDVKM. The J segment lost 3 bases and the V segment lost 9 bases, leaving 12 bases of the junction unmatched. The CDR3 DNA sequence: TGTGCCAGTTTTCCGGGACAGGGTAGATTCAATCAGCCCCAGCATTTT. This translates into CASFPGQGRFNQPQHF.

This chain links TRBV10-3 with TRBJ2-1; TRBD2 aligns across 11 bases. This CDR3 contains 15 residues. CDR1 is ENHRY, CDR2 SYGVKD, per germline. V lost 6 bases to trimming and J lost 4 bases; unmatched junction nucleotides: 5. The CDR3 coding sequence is TGTGCCATCAGGACGGGACTAGCGGAGTACAATGAGCAGTTCTTC. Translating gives CAIRTGLAEYNEQFF.

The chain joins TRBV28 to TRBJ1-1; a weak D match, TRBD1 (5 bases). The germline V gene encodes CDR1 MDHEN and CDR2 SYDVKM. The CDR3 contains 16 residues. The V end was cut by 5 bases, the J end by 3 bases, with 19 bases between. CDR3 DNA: TGTGCCAGCAGTCTTCGGGGGGTTCGGATGGACACTGAAGCTTTCTTT. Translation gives CASSLRGVRMDTEAFF.

The CDR3 DNA reads TGCAGCGTCGTTGTAGGGGGCTCCTACGAGCAGTACTTC. Translated, it gives CSVVVGGSYEQYF. This chain joins TRBV29-1 and TRBJ2-7; D is perhaps TRBD1 (6 bases). This CDR3 comprises 13 residues. The germline V gene has CDR1 SQVTM and CDR2 ANQGSEA. The V gene lost 6 bases and the J gene lost 0 bases, with 12 bases spanning the gap.

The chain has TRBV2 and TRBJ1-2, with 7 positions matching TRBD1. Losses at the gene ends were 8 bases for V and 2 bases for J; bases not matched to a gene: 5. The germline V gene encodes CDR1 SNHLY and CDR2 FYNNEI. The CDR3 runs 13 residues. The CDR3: CASGSRGNYGYTF. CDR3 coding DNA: TGTGCCAGCGGGAGCAGGGGGAACTATGGCTACACCTTC.

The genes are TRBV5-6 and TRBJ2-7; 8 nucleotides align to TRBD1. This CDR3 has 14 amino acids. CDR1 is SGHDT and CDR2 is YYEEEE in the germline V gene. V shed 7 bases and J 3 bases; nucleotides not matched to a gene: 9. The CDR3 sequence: CASQWSGGVYEQYF. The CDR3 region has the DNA TGTGCCAGCCAATGGTCAGGGGGCGTCTACGAGCAGTACTTC.

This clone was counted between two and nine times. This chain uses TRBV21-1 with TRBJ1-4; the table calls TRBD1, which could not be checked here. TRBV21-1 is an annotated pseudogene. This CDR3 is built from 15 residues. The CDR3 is CASSGRDRYNEKLFF. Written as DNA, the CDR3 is TGTGCCAGCAGCGGGCGCGACAGGTATAATGAAAAACTGTTTTTT.

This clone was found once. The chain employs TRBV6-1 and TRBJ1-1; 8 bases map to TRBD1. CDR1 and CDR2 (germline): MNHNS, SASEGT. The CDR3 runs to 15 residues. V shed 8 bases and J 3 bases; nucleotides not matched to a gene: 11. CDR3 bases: TGTGCCAGCTCGACAGGGGTTTGGGTCGACACTGAAGCTTTCTTT. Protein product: CASSTGVWVDTEAFF.

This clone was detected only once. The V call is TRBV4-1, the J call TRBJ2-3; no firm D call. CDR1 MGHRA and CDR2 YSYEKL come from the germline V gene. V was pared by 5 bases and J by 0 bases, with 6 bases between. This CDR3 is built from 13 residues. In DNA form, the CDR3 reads TGCGCCAGCAGCGGCTCGAGCACAGATACGCAGTATTTT. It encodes CASSGSSTDTQYF.

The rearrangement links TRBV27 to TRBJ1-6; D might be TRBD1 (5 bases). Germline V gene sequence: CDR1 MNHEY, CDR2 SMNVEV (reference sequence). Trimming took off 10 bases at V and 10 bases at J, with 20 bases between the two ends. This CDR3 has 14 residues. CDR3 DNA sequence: TGTGCCACTAAAGACCAGGGTCTTGGATCACCCCTCCACTTT. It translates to CATKDQGLGSPLHF.

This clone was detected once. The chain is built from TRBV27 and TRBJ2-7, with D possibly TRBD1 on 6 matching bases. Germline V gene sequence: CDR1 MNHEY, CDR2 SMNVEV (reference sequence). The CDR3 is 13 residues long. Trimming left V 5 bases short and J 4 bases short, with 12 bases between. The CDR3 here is CASSPTGIYEQYF. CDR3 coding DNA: TGTGCCAGCAGTCCGACAGGAATTTACGAGCAGTACTTC.

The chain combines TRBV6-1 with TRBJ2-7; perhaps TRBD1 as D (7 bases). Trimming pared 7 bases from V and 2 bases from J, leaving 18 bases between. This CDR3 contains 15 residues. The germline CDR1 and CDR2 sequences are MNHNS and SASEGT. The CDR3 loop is CASTRAGTATYEQYF. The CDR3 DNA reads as TGTGCCAGCACTAGGGCGGGGACAGCCACCTACGAGCAGTACTTC.

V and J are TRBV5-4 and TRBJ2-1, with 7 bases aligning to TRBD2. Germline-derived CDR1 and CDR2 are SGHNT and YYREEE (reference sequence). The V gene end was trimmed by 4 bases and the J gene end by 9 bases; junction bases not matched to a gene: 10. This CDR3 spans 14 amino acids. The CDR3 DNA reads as TGTGCCAGCAGCCCGGGGGGTACCCGCGGTGAGCAGTTCTTC. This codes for CASSPGGTRGEQFF. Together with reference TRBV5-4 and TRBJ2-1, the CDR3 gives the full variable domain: ETGVTQSPTHLIKTRGQQVTLRCSSQSGHNTVSWYQQALGQGPQFIFQYYREEENGRGNFPPRFSGLQFPNYSSELNVNALELDDSALYLCASSPGGTRGEQFFGPGTRLTVL.

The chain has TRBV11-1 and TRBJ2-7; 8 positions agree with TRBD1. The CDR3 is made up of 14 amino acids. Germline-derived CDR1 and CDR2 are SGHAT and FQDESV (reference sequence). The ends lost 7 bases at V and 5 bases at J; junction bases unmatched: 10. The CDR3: CASTKDRGENEQYF. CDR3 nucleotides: TGTGCCAGCACCAAAGACAGGGGCGAGAACGAGCAGTACTTC.

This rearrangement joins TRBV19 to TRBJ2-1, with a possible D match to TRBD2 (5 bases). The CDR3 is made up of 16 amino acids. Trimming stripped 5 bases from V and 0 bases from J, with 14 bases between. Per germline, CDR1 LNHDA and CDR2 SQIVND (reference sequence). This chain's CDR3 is CASSPDSMSSYNEQFF. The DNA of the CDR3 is TGTGCCAGTAGTCCGGACTCGATGAGCTCCTACAATGAGCAGTTCTTC.

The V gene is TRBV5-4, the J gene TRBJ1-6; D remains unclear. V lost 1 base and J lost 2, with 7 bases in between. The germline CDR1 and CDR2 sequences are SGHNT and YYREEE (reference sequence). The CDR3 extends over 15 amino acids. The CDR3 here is CASSLRVPYNSPLHF. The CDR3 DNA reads TGTGCCAGCAGCTTGCGGGTCCCCTATAATTCACCCCTCCACTTT.